What follows are 15 T cell receptor beta chains derived from one specimen sequenced in a study of T cells in severe cutaneous drug reactions. The donors had carbamazepine-induced Stevens-Johnson syndrome or toxic epidermal necrolysis. TCR subtype-specific primers in iRepertoire multiplex PCR prepared libraries for bulk and single-cell sequencing. TCRdb reprocessed the multiplex PCR reads and keeps a single row for each CDR3 protein, giving no DNA. The sample yields over 7,000 distinct CDR3 sequences, of which the top ten take up about 24%. Sequencing input: cells from a skin blister. Every receptor here comes from a human donor with a severe cutaneous adverse drug reaction.

J is TRBJ1-2 and V is TRBV2. The CDR3 covers 15 residues. CDR1 SNHLY and CDR2 FYNNEI come from the germline V gene. CDR3 region: CASSSDGRVLYGYTF.

This chain connects TRBV11-2 to TRBJ2-3; absent DNA, TCRdb's TRBD2 call cannot be checked. The germline CDR1 and CDR2 sequences are SGHAT and FQNNGV. This CDR3 spans 16 amino acids. The CDR3 reads CASTNLAGSSTDTQYF.

V usage is TRBV29-1 and J usage is TRBJ1-1; TCRdb reports TRBD1, a call that lacks DNA to check it against. There are 12 residues in the CDR3. Per the germline V gene, CDR1 is SQVTM and CDR2 is ANQGSEA. CDR3 protein: CSATGENTEAFF. Drawing the rest from reference TRBV29-1 and TRBJ1-1, the complete variable domain is SAVISQKPSRDICQRGTSLTIQCQVDSQVTMMFWYRQQPGQSLTLIATANQGSEATYESGFVIDKFPISRPNLTFSTLTVSNMSPEDSSIYLCSATGENTEAFFGQGTRLTVV.

The V gene is TRBV28, the J gene TRBJ2-1. Germline lookup yields CDR1 MDHEN and CDR2 SYDVKM. The CDR3 loop spans 14 amino acids. This CDR3 is CASSLARFYNEQFF.

This sequence joins TRBV12-3 or TRBV12-4 and TRBJ2-1; TCRdb lists TRBD2, though no DNA is available to test this call. The CDR3 runs to 15 residues. The CDR3: CASTAPSGEYGEQFF.

This chain joins TRBV28 and TRBJ1-4; the D gene TCRdb calls, TRBD1, cannot be checked with no DNA. There are 13 residues in the CDR3. Germline V CDR1 and CDR2: MDHEN, SYDVKM. CDR3 amino acids: CASSLGPNEKLFF. The full variable domain, with the rest looked up from reference TRBV28 and TRBJ1-4, is DVKVTQSSRYLVKRTGEKVFLECVQDMDHENMFWYRQDPGLGLRLIYFSYDVKMKEKGDIPEGYSVSREKKERFSLILESASTNQTSMYLCASSLGPNEKLFFGSGTQLSVL.

The chain combines TRBV5-6 with TRBJ2-5. Germline V gene lookup returns CDR1 SGHDT and CDR2 YYEEEE. This CDR3 contains 16 residues. CDR3 amino acids: CASSFLRGVYQETQYF.

The V and J genes are TRBV14 and TRBJ2-3. This CDR3 spans 12 amino acids. Germline loops: CDR1 SGHDN, CDR2 FVKESK. The CDR3 is CASSQSWDTQYF. Complete variable domain (other parts from reference TRBV14 and TRBJ2-3): EAGVTQFPSHSVIEKGQTVTLRCDPISGHDNLYWYRRVMGKEIKFLLHFVKESKQDESGMPNNRFLAERTGGTYSTLKVQPAELEDSGVYFCASSQSWDTQYFGPGTRLTVL.

Judged by frequency, this clonotype is medium-sized. This rearrangement joins TRBV12-3 or TRBV12-4 to TRBJ1-3. The CDR3 runs to 11 residues. The CDR3 sequence is CATTSGNTIYF.

The CDR3 protein is CATEGRSNTGELFF. This chain uses TRBV12-3 or TRBV12-4 with TRBJ2-2; TCRdb calls TRBD1, which cannot be checked without DNA. This CDR3 is built from 14 residues.

This chain links TRBV11-3 with TRBJ2-2; absent DNA, TCRdb's TRBD2 call cannot be checked. The CDR3 has 17 residues. The germline gives CDR1 SGHNT, CDR2 YENEEA. The CDR3 spells CASSLVMAGESTGELFF.

This chain connects TRBV2 to TRBJ1-2; TCRdb names TRBD1, which stays unverified in the absence of DNA. Germline V lookup: CDR1 SNHLY, CDR2 FYNNEI. This CDR3 region has 12 residues. The CDR3 region is CASTGTYYGYTF.

The rearrangement links TRBV4-3 to TRBJ2-3; lacking DNA, the TRBD2 call made by TCRdb goes unchecked. This CDR3 is built from 20 residues. Germline V gene data show CDR1 as LGHNA and CDR2 as YSLEER. Here the CDR3 reads CASSQDGLAGGPLDTDTQYF.

The chain is built from TRBV12-3 or TRBV12-4 and TRBJ1-2. The CDR3 is 13 residues long. This CDR3 is CASKDILVHGYTF.

This clonotype is classed as medium-sized (0.01 to 0.1%) by frequency. The chain combines TRBV30 with TRBJ2-6; TCRdb's D call of TRBD1 is untestable without DNA. Germline lookup yields CDR1 GTSNPN and CDR2 SVGIG (reference sequence). This CDR3 has 14 amino acids. The CDR3 is CAWTTGNGANVLTF.